These T cell receptor beta chains were read from a single sample in a study of T cell repertoires in cytomegalovirus infection. TCRdb re-analysed the reads in MiXCR, keeping a single row per CDR3 protein. Here the sample spans around 200,000 distinct CDR3 sequences, roughly 15% being singletons. The sequenced material came from CD8+ T cells from PBMCs. These receptors were obtained from a human donor in good health (CMV status not recorded). Some clones in this sample may be carry-over from other donors' samples. The CDR3 runs from the conserved cysteine through the conserved F or W. Fields, in order: V gene, CDR3 protein.

>TRBV2
CASSVGTSGGDEQYF
>TRBV7-6
CASSSKSGGRGNTEAFF
>TRBV7-6
CASSLTKNTEAFF
>TRBV29-1
CSAVIPRDRAGYTF
>TRBV29-1
CSVEVRGQGALLAQYF
>TRBV10-3
CAISERQGERPQHF
>TRBV2
CASSSPGQINSYEQYF
>TRBV12-3/TRBV12-4
CASSLFGGGQPQHF
>TRBV7-2
CASSLSWGDTGELFF
>TRBV10-3
CAISDGYRDPNTDTQYF
>TRBV24-1
CATSDLDRALNNEQFF
>TRBV5-5
CASSLRAGYTF
>TRBV6-6
CASSSRTGNQPQHF
>TRBV7-2
CASSFSGAGVYNEQFF
>TRBV20-1
CSARSGNTGELFF
>TRBV20-1
CSATDEGGSNGYTF
>TRBV20-1
CSASLAGGNTYEQYF
>TRBV28
CASSFLDPNEKLFF
>TRBV7-6
CASSLQGRYEQYF
>TRBV28
CASSNGTGVNTGELFF
>TRBV12-3/TRBV12-4
CASGGYEQYF
>TRBV14
CASSQAGPGGDEKLFF